One and the same sample provided the 16 T cell receptor beta chains below, sequenced in a study of blood T cell repertoires in COVID-19. Here immunoSEQ multiplex PCR was the method, and the copy in TCRdb shows in-frame clones only, minus some. Seen here are some 150,000 clones, approximately 90% observed once, and the top ten hold approximately 2.8%. Sequenced input: peripheral blood. Source of these receptors: an older woman with active COVID-19.

The genes are TRBV2 and TRBJ1-2, with 10 bases identical to TRBD1. The CDR3 contains 16 residues. With V trimmed by 4 bases and J by 4 bases, 9 bases remained unmatched. In germline, CDR1 is SNHLY, CDR2 FYNNEI. This CDR3 is CASSVTDRGPPYGYTF. CDR3 in DNA: TGTGCCAGCAGTGTAACCGACAGGGGGCCTCCCTATGGCTACACCTTC.

The V call is TRBV4-3, the J call TRBJ2-3; a possible D gene is TRBD2 (6 bases). The V and J ends lost 4 bases and 0 bases respectively, with 17 bases between them. Per germline, CDR1 LGHNA and CDR2 YSLEER. CDR3 size: 17 residues. The CDR3 loop reads CASSPSYGGSSTDTQYF. The CDR3 DNA reads as TGCGCCAGCAGCCCGTCCTATGGGGGGTCTAGCACAGATACGCAGTATTTT.

The chain joins TRBV4-1 to TRBJ2-7, with D possibly TRBD2 on 5 matching bases. Trimming pared 4 bases from V and 1 base from J, leaving 8 bases between. The CDR3 length is 13 residues. The germline gives CDR1 MGHRA, CDR2 YSYEKL. The chain's CDR3 is CASSRTSSYEQYF. The CDR3 bases are TGCGCCAGCAGCCGTACTAGTTCCTACGAGCAGTACTTC.

This rearrangement joins TRBV12-3 or TRBV12-4 to TRBJ2-7; no firm D call. CDR3 length: 12 amino acids. The V end was cut by 4 bases, the J end by 4 bases, with 8 bases between. The CDR3 loop reads CASSSYSYEQYF. The CDR3 region has the DNA TGTGCCAGCAGTTCCTACAGTTACGAGCAGTACTTC.

This chain joins TRBV5-5 and TRBJ2-7; TRBD2 matches at 11 bases. Germline values: CDR1 SGHKS, CDR2 YYEKEE (reference sequence). The CDR3 totals 15 residues. After removal of 5 bases from V and 3 bases from J, the junction contained 7 bases not matched to a gene. Here the CDR3 DNA reads TGTGCCAGCAGTCCCCCTAGCGGGAGGAACTACGAGCAGTACTTC. Translation: CASSPPSGRNYEQYF.

The chain uses TRBV27 and TRBJ2-7; 7 nucleotides line up with TRBD1. Germline V gives CDR1 MNHEY, CDR2 SMNVEV (reference sequence). The trim removed 7 bases at V and 3 bases at J, leaving 9 bases unmatched. This CDR3 has 14 amino acids. The CDR3 sequence: CASTRTGKNYEQYF. The CDR3 nucleotides are TGTGCCAGCACCCGGACAGGCAAAAACTACGAGCAGTACTTC.

The V gene is TRBV27, the J gene TRBJ2-5, with 7 nucleotides matching TRBD1. Trimming removed 10 bases from V and 0 bases from J; junction bases left unmatched: 8. The germline gives CDR1 MNHEY, CDR2 SMNVEV (reference sequence). CDR3 length equals 14 residues. The CDR3: CATATGWYQETQYF. The CDR3 DNA reads as TGTGCCACTGCGACAGGGTGGTACCAAGAGACCCAGTACTTC.

V is TRBV9 and J is TRBJ2-7; D remains unclear. The germline V gene encodes CDR1 SGDLS and CDR2 YYNGEE. Trimming left V 2 bases short and J 5 bases short, with 14 bases between. The CDR3 length is 14 residues. The CDR3 bases are TGTGCCAGCAGCGTGGAGAGGTTTACTCACGAGCAGTACTTC. It codes for CASSVERFTHEQYF.

This chain connects TRBV19 to TRBJ2-2, with D possibly matching TRBD2 (5 bases). V was pared by 0 bases and J by 8 bases, with 7 bases between. The CDR3 covers 13 residues. Germline CDR1 LNHDA, CDR2 SQIVND (reference sequence). In DNA form, the CDR3 reads TGTGCCAGTAGTATAGATCGGGGAGGGGAGCTGTTTTTT. This sequence encodes CASSIDRGGELFF.

V is TRBV7-9 and J is TRBJ2-1, with TRBD2 identical over 9 bases. CDR3 length: 16 residues. The junction had 9 bases not matched to a gene; V was cut back by 1 base and J by 8 bases. CDR1 and CDR2 from the germline V gene are SEHNR and FQNEAQ (reference sequence). In DNA form, the CDR3 reads TGTGCCAGCAGCTTAGGGTCTAGCGGGGCTGAATATGAGCAGTTCTTC. Translated: CASSLGSSGAEYEQFF. The variable domain in full, completed from reference TRBV7-9 and TRBJ2-1, reads DTGVSQNPRHKITKRGQNVTFRCDPISEHNRLYWYRQTLGQGPEFLTYFQNEAQLEKSRLLSDRFSAERPKGSFSTLEIQRTEQGDSAMYLCASSLGSSGAEYEQFFGPGTRLTVL.

The gene calls are TRBV7-8 and TRBJ1-3; no firm D call. V was trimmed by 5 bases and J by 4 bases, leaving 15 bases between them. Per the germline V gene, CDR1 is SGHVS and CDR2 is FQNEAQ. CDR3 size: 15 residues. Here the CDR3 reads CASSPRGLSGNTIYF. CDR3 coding DNA: TGTGCCAGCAGCCCCCGGGGATTGTCCGGAAACACCATATATTTT.

V gene TRBV11-2 combines with J gene TRBJ1-1; D ambiguous. V was shortened by 4 bases and J by 0 bases, with 21 bases between the two germline ends. CDR3 size: 18 residues. CDR1 and CDR2 from the germline V gene are SGHAT and FQNNGV. The CDR3 nucleotides are TGTGCCAGCAGCTCTCCTCACGGGAAGGTGTTCATGAACACTGAAGCTTTCTTT. This sequence encodes CASSSPHGKVFMNTEAFF.

Only a few counts were recorded for this clone. V usage is TRBV24-1 and J usage is TRBJ1-5; D is undetermined. The V end was cut by 3 bases, the J end by 5 bases, with 16 bases between. CDR3 length: 16 residues. CDR1 KGHDR and CDR2 SFDVKD come from the germline V gene. Here the CDR3 reads CATSDPRHLSYQPQHF. The CDR3 nucleotides read TGTGCCACCAGTGATCCCCGACACCTGTCATATCAGCCCCAGCATTTT.

The chain combines TRBV2 with TRBJ1-6, with TRBD1 matching over 7 bases. The CDR3 loop spans 16 amino acids. The germline V gene has CDR1 SNHLY and CDR2 FYNNEI. V lost 6 bases and J lost 1; bases outside the gene matches: 6. The CDR3 region is CASRPGQRSYNSPLHF. The CDR3 nucleotides read TGTGCCAGCAGGCCGGGACAGAGGTCCTATAATTCACCCCTCCACTTT.

The chain has TRBV5-1 and TRBJ2-7, with D perhaps matching TRBD2 (6 bases). This CDR3 is 14 amino acids long. V lost 3 bases and J lost 7, with 17 bases in between. In germline, CDR1 is SGHRS, CDR2 YFSETQ. In nucleotides, the CDR3 is TGCGCCAGCAGCTCGTCGGGAGAAACCGGGGAGCAGTACTTC. This gives the protein CASSSSGETGEQYF.

This clone was observed once. The chain couples TRBV30 to TRBJ2-5; unclear D gene. The CDR3 is made up of 13 amino acids. The germline V gene encodes CDR1 GTSNPN and CDR2 SVGIG (reference sequence). The ends were cut back, 0 bases at V and 5 bases at J, with 10 bases in the middle. This CDR3 reads CAWSVQLWETQYF. The CDR3 DNA reads TGTGCCTGGAGTGTACAGCTCTGGGAGACCCAGTACTTC.